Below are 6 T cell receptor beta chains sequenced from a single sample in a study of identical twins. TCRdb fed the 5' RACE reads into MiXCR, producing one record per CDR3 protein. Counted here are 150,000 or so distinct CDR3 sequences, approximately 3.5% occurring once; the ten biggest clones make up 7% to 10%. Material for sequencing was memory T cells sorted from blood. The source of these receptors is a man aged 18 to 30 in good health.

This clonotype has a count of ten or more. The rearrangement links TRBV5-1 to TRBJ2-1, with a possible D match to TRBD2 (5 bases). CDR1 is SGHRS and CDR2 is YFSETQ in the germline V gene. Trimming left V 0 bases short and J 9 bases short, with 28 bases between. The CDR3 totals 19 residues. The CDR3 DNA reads TGCGCCAGCAGCTTGGATCGTTTCTCCGGAGAGGGATCATGGAGTGAGCAGTTCTTC. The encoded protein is CASSLDRFSGEGSWSEQFF.

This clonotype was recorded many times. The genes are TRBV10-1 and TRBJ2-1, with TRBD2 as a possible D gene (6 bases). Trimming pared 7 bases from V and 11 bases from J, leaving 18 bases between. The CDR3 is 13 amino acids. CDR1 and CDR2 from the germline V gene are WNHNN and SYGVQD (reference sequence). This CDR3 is CASIRDSLRKQFF. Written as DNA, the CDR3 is TGCGCCAGCATACGGGACTCTTTACGAAAGCAGTTCTTC.

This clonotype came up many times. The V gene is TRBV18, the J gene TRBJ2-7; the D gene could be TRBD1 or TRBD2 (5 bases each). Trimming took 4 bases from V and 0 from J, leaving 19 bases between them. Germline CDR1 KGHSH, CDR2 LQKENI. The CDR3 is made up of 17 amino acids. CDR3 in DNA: TGTGCCAGCTCACTCCTCGGGGCGCAGGACCACTCCTACGAGCAGTACTTC. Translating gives CASSLLGAQDHSYEQYF.

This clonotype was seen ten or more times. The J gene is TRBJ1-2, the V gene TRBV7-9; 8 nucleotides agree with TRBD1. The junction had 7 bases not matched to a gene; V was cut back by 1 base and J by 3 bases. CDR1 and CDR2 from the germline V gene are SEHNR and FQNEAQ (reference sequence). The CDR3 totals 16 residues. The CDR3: CASSLVGDRSDYGYTF. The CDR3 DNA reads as TGTGCCAGCAGCTTAGTAGGGGACAGGAGCGACTATGGCTACACCTTC. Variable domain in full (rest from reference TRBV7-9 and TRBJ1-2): DTGVSQNPRHKITKRGQNVTFRCDPISEHNRLYWYRQTLGQGPEFLTYFQNEAQLEKSRLLSDRFSAERPKGSFSTLEIQRTEQGDSAMYLCASSLVGDRSDYGYTFGSGTRLTVV.

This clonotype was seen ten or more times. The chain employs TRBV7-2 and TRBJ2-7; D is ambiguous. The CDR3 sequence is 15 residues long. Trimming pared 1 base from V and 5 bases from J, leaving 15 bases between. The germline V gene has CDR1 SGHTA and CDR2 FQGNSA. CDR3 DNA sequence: TGTGCCAGCAGCTTAGATAGGGCTAGGGCTCACGAGCAGTACGTC. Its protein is CASSLDRARAHEQYV.

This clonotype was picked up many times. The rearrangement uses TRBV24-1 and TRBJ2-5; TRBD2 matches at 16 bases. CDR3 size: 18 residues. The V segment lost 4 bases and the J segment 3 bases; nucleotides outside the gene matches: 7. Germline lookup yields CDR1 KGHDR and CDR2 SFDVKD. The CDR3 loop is CATSDRGLAGGEKETQYF. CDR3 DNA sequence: TGTGCCACCAGTGACCGGGGACTAGCGGGAGGGGAGAAAGAGACCCAGTACTTC.